The 9 T cell receptor beta chains listed next were all sequenced from one sample in a study of low-dose radiotherapy and immunotherapy resistance in tumors. Sample time point: after trial treatment. As for treatment: LDRT plus nivolumab, ipilimumab, low-dose cyclophosphamide and aspirin (RACIN trial). Covering alpha and beta chains, TRAV- and TRBV-specific primers were used for the first-strand cDNA. A roughly 20-cycle PCR with a constant-region primer and V-primer adapter amplified TCRs. TCRdb ran MiXCR on the reads and lists one entry per CDR3 protein. Among about 39,000 distinct CDR3 sequences listed, 20% were seen once. The sample here was PBMCs, taken after low-dose radiotherapy plus immunotherapy. The receptors stem from a female donor with ovarian cancer.

There are a few counts of this clonotype. This chain uses TRBV29-1 with TRBJ1-1, with D maybe TRBD1 (6 bases). CDR3 size: 11 residues. CDR1 and CDR2 from the germline V gene are SQVTM and ANQGSEA. V was pared by 6 bases and J by 6 bases, with 11 bases between. Here the CDR3 reads CSVSKGAEAFF. DNA for the CDR3: TGCAGCGTCTCAAAGGGGGCTGAAGCTTTCTTT. Full variable domain (remainder filled in from reference TRBV29-1 and TRBJ1-1): SAVISQKPSRDICQRGTSLTIQCQVDSQVTMMFWYRQQPGQSLTLIATANQGSEATYESGFVIDKFPISRPNLTFSTLTVSNMSPEDSSIYLCSVSKGAEAFFGQGTRLTVV.

There are many counts of this clonotype. The chain carries TRBV3-1 and TRBJ1-1; tentative D call: TRBD1 (6 bases). The CDR3 contains 14 residues. From germline, CDR1 is LGHDT and CDR2 YNNKEL (reference sequence). Between the trimmed V and J ends, which lost 6 bases and 1 base, there was a span of 12 bases. The CDR3 reads CASSMTGGNTEAFF. CDR3 nucleotide sequence: TGTGCCAGCAGTATGACAGGAGGGAACACTGAAGCTTTCTTT.

This clonotype was found many times. The chain links TRBV20-1 to TRBJ1-4, with D possibly being TRBD1 (5 bases). Per germline, CDR1 DFQATT and CDR2 SNEGSKA (reference sequence). Trimming took 0 bases from V and 7 from J, leaving 15 bases between them. The CDR3 consists of 15 residues. CDR3 residues: CSARDPGRGGEKLFF. CDR3 in DNA: TGCAGTGCTAGAGATCCGGGACGGGGGGGTGAAAAACTGTTTTTT.

This clonotype was picked up many times. The V and J genes are TRBV6-2 or TRBV6-3 and TRBJ2-1; 8 nucleotides agree with TRBD2. The CDR3 is 16 amino acids. Germline V lookup: CDR1 MNHEY, CDR2 SVGEGT. With V trimmed by 5 bases and J by 4 bases, 10 bases remained unmatched. As DNA, the CDR3 is TGTGCCAGCAGTCTTAGGGTAGCGGGGAGTTACAATGAGCAGTTCTTC. It translates to CASSLRVAGSYNEQFF.

The sample holds many counts of this clonotype. This rearrangement joins TRBV6-1 to TRBJ2-1, with D perhaps TRBD2 (5 bases). V was clipped by 2 bases and J by 8 bases, with 13 bases between them. Germline V gene sequence: CDR1 MNHNS, CDR2 SASEGT. The CDR3 has 14 residues. Here the CDR3 DNA reads TGTGCCAGCAGTGAACTAACTAGTTGGTATGAGCAGTTCTTC. Protein product: CASSELTSWYEQFF.

This clonotype was seen at least ten times. This chain links TRBV19 with TRBJ1-5, with D tentatively TRBD1 (6 bases). The CDR3 is 14 amino acids. The V end lost 4 bases, the J end lost 6 bases, and 13 bases lay between the germline ends. Germline-derived CDR1 and CDR2 are LNHDA and SQIVND (reference sequence). The CDR3 sequence: CASSTTGLVQPQHF. The DNA for the CDR3 is TGTGCCAGTAGTACAACAGGGTTAGTTCAGCCCCAGCATTTT. Complete variable domain (other parts from reference TRBV19 and TRBJ1-5): DGGITQSPKYLFRKEGQNVTLSCEQNLNHDAMYWYRQDPGQGLRLIYYSQIVNDFQKGDIAEGYSVSREKKESFPLTVTSAQKNPTAFYLCASSTTGLVQPQHFGDGTRLSIL.

This clonotype was picked up many times. V gene TRBV25-1 combines with J gene TRBJ2-6, with TRBD1 matching over 8 bases. J lost 3 bases, V lost 6 bases, and 7 bases had no gene match. The CDR3 has 16 amino acids. CDR1 MGHDK and CDR2 SYGVNS come from the germline V gene. The CDR3: CASSAGGAIGANVLTF. Written as DNA, the CDR3 is TGTGCCAGCAGCGCAGGGGGCGCGATTGGGGCCAACGTCCTGACTTTC.

The table lists this clonotype with many counts. This chain uses TRBV19 with TRBJ1-1; D ambiguous. Trimming took 6 bases from V and 1 from J, leaving 9 bases between them. CDR3 size: 13 residues. Germline lookup yields CDR1 LNHDA and CDR2 SQIVND (reference sequence). CDR3 amino acids: CASSSRENTEAFF. CDR3 in DNA: TGTGCCAGTAGCAGTAGAGAGAACACTGAAGCTTTCTTT.

This clonotype was seen at least ten times. V and J are TRBV18 and TRBJ2-7, with 10 bases lining up with TRBD1. The ends lost 0 bases at V and 2 bases at J; junction bases unmatched: 4. CDR3 size: 16 residues. Germline assignment: CDR1 KGHSH and CDR2 LQKENI. The CDR3 DNA reads TGTGCCAGCTCACCACCGGGGGGACAGGGGACCTACGAGCAGTACTTC. This gives the protein CASSPPGGQGTYEQYF.